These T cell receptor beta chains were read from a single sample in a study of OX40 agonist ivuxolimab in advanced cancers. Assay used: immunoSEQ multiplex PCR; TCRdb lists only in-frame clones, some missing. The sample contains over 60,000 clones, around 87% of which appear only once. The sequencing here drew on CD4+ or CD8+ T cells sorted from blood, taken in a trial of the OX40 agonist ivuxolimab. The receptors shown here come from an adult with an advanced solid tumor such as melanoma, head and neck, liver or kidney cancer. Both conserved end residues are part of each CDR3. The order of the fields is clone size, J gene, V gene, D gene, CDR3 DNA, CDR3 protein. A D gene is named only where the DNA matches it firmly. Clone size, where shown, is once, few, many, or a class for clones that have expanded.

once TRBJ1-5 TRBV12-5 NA TGTGCTAGTGGTTTCTTAGGGAATCAGCCCCAGCATTTT CASGFLGNQPQHF
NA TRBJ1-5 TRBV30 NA TGTGCCTGGAGTACCACCTACAATCAGCCCCAGCATTTT CAWSTTYNQPQHF
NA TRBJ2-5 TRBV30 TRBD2 TGTGCCTGCACAACGACAAGCGGGGTGGGACAAGAGACCCAGTACTTC CACTTTSGVGQETQYF
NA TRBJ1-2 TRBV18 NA TGTGCCAGCTCACCACTCTCTATTTTGTCGGACACCGGGGCCTATGGCTACACCTTC CASSPLSILSDTGAYGYTF
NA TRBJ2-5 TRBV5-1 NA TGCGCCAGCAGCTTGGTGGGGGGCAAACAGACCCAGTACTTC CASSLVGGKQTQYF
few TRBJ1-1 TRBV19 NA TGTGCCAGTAGTCCCACACTCCTCCAACTTAACACTGAAGCTTTCTTT CASSPTLLQLNTEAFF
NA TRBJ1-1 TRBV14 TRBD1 TGTGCCAGCAGACTTTCAGGGGGCGAGAACACTGAAGCTTTCTTT CASRLSGGENTEAFF
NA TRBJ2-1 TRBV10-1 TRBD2 TGCGCCAGCAGCCTTGGACTAGCGGGGGGGATCAATGAGCAGTTCTTC CASSLGLAGGINEQFF
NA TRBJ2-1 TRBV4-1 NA TGCGCCAGCAGCCAAGGTCTAGCGACCCGATACAATGAGCAGTTCTTC CASSQGLATRYNEQFF
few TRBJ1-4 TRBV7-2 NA TGTGCCAGCAGCCCCAGACCGGGGTTTAATGAAAAACTGTTTTTT CASSPRPGFNEKLFF
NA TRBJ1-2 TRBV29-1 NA TGCAGCGTTGAAGGATCTAGGGAAGATGGCTACACCTTC CSVEGSREDGYTF
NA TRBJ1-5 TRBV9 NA TGTGCCAGCAGCCCTCCCGGGGTACACAATCAGCCCCAGCATTTT CASSPPGVHNQPQHF
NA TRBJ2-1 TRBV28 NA TGTGCCAGCAGTTCTAGGGACGGCAGAGGTAACAATGAGCAGTTCTTC CASSSRDGRGNNEQFF
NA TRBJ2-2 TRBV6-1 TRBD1 TGTGCCAGCAGTGCCTTTGGGACAGGTTCGAACACCGGGGAGCTGTTTTTT CASSAFGTGSNTGELFF
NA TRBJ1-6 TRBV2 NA TGTGCCAGCAGCCCTAGGTCCAATTCACCCCTCCACTTT CASSPRSNSPLHF
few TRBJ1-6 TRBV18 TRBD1 TGTGCCAGCTCACCAGCACAGGGGAATTCACCCCTCCACTTT CASSPAQGNSPLHF
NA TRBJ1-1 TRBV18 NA TGTGCCAGCTCCCTGACCACTGAAGCTTTCTTT CASSLTTEAFF
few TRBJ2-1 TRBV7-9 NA TGTGCCAGCAGCCCCATCTGGTCTCGGACGCGTTACAATGAGCAGTTCTTC CASSPIWSRTRYNEQFF
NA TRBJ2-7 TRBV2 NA TGTGCCAGCAGATCCCGGGACTACGAGCAGTACTTC CASRSRDYEQYF
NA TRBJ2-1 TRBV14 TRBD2 TGTGCCAGCAGCCAATTGGGGGGACTAGAATACAATGAGCAGTTCTTC CASSQLGGLEYNEQFF
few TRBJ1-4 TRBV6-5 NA TGTGCCAGCAGTTACTCCCCAGCCCCAACTAATGAAAAACTGTTTTTT CASSYSPAPTNEKLFF
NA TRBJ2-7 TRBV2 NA TGTGCCAGCAGCCCCAGGGGCCCCTACGAGCAGTACTTC CASSPRGPYEQYF
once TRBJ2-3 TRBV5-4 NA TGTGCCAGCAGCTTGGAGGGGCCAGGCACAGATACGCAGTATTTT CASSLEGPGTDTQYF
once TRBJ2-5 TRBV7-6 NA TGTGCCAGCAGCTTAGTTATAGGCCGACGCGAGACCCAGTACTTC CASSLVIGRRETQYF
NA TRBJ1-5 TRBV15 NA TGTGCCACCAGCAGAGATAATGGAAGGGGACAGCCCCAGCATTTT CATSRDNGRGQPQHF
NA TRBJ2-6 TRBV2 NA TGTGCCAGCAGTGAGGGGCAGCACTCTGGGGCCAACGTCCTGACTTTC CASSEGQHSGANVLTF
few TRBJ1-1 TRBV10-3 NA TGTGCCATCAGTGTTGAGCCAAACACTGAAGCTTTCTTT CAISVEPNTEAFF
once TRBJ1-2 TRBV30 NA TGTGCCTGGAGTGTACAAGTTAACTATGGCTACACCTTC CAWSVQVNYGYTF
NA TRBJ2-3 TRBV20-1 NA TGCAGTGCTAGGGTTACAGATACGCAGTATTTT CSARVTDTQYF
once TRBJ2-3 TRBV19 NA TGTGCCAGTAGTATACTCGACTCAACAGATACGCAGTATTTT CASSILDSTDTQYF
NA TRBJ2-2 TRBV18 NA TGTGCCAGCTCACGCTTAGCCGCGACAGCGAACACCGGGGAGCTGTTTTTT CASSRLAATANTGELFF
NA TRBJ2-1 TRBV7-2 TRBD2 TGTGCCAGCAGCTCTAGGGCGGGAGGGCACCTTTACAATGAGCAGTTCTTC CASSSRAGGHLYNEQFF
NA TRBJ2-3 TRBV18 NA TGTGCCAGCTCACGACTAGAGGGGAGGGATACGCAGTATTTT CASSRLEGRDTQYF
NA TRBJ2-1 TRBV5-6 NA TGTGCCAGCAGCTACGCGGACAGCAATGAGCAGTTCTTC CASSYADSNEQFF
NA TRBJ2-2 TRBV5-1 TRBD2 TGCGCCAGCAGCGCCGTAGCGGGAGCGCCCGGGGAGCTGTTTTTT CASSAVAGAPGELFF
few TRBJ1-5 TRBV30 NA TGTGCCTGGAGTGTACGGCGTGATAGCAATCAGCCCCAGCATTTT CAWSVRRDSNQPQHF
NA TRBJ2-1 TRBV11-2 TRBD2 TGTGCCAGCAGCTCCCGGACTAGCGGGGGGGCGTCCTACAATGAGCAGTTCTTC CASSSRTSGGASYNEQFF
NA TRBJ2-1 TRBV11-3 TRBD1 TGTGCCAGCAGCTTAGCTCAGGGGGCGCGTCCGAATGAGCAGTTCTTC CASSLAQGARPNEQFF
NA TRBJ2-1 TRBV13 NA TGTGCCAGCAGCCCCGCCACGGCGCGGATGGGCAATGAGCAGTTCTTC CASSPATARMGNEQFF
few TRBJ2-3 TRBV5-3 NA TGTGCCAGAAGCTGGGGGGTCTCGACAGATACGCAGTATTTT CARSWGVSTDTQYF
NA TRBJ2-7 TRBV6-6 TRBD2 TGTGCCAGCAGTTATCAGCGGGGGGGCTCCTACGAGCAGTACTTC CASSYQRGGSYEQYF
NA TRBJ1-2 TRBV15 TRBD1 TGTGCCACCAGCAGGGACGCCGGGACAGGGGGCAACTATGGCTACACCTTC CATSRDAGTGGNYGYTF
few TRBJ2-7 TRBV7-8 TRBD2 TGTGCCAGCAGCTTTTCTAGCGGGGCAACCGGGGGCGAGCAGTACTTC CASSFSSGATGGEQYF
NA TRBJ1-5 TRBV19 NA TGTGCCAGTAGTATGACAAGCACAGGGAGCAATCAGCCCCAGCATTTT CASSMTSTGSNQPQHF
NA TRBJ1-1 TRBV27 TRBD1 TGTGCCAGCAGTTCGCCGACAGGGGTAGGGTTTGCTGAAGCTTTCTTT CASSSPTGVGFAEAFF
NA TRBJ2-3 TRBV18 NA TGTGCCAGCTCCCCCAGGGGAATTACGACAGATACGCAGTATTTT CASSPRGITTDTQYF
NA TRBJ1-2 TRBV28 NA TGTGCCAGCAGAGGTAACAGGGCCTCAACTATCGGCTACACCTTC CASRGNRASTIGYTF
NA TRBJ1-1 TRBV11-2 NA TGTGCCAGCAGCTTGACGAGGAACACTGAAGCTTTCTTT CASSLTRNTEAFF
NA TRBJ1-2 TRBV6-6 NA TGTGCCAGCAGTTACCAGCCAGGGAACTATGGCTACACCTTC CASSYQPGNYGYTF
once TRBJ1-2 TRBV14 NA TGTGCCAGCAGCCAAAGGCGGACAGACCTCTTTGGCTACACCTTC CASSQRRTDLFGYTF
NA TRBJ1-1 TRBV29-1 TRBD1 TGCAGCGTTAACGGACAGGGCTTAACTGAAGCTTTCTTT CSVNGQGLTEAFF
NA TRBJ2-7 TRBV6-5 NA TGTGCCAGCAGTTACGCAGGAGCGGGCGAGCAGTACTTC CASSYAGAGEQYF
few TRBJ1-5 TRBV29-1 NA TGCAGCGTCGCGGACGGGTTCCTGGGCAATCAGCCCCAGCATTTT CSVADGFLGNQPQHF